The rows below give T cell receptor beta chains drawn from one sample of a study of blood T cell repertoires in COVID-19. Data came from immunoSEQ multiplex PCR; TCRdb stores just in-frame clones and leaves some out. Found here are some 150,000 clones, roughly 80% of them singletons; the top ten hold about 0.58%. Material for sequencing was peripheral blood. Receptors originate from a man in his fifties or sixties with acute or convalescent COVID-19. Each CDR3 is given with its conserved first and last residue. A D gene is named only where the DNA matches it firmly. Size is omitted from some rows. Given values are once, few, many or a class for expanded clones.

cdr3_nt | cdr3_aa | clone_size | j_call | v_call | d_call
TGCGCCAGCAGCAGGACTAGCGGGGGGGCCGGCGGAGTCAATGAGCAGTTCTTC | CASSRTSGGAGGVNEQFF | . | TRBJ2-1 | TRBV5-1 | TRBD2
TGCAGCGCTGGGGAGTACGAGCAGTACTTC | CSAGEYEQYF | . | TRBJ2-7 | TRBV29-1 | .
TGTGCTAGCAGCGGAATAGCGGGAGCTCAAGCAAAGACCCAGTACTTC | CASSGIAGAQAKTQYF | . | TRBJ2-5 | TRBV7-7 | TRBD2
TGTGCCAGCAGCCACCACGCAGTATCGAACACCGGGGAGCTGTTTTTT | CASSHHAVSNTGELFF | . | TRBJ2-2 | TRBV3-1/TRBV3-2 | .
TGTGCCAGCAGTTATGGGCACAGGAACACTGAAGCTTTCTTT | CASSYGHRNTEAFF | few | TRBJ1-1 | TRBV6-2/TRBV6-3 | .
TGCGCCAGCAGCTTAACCGGGACTGGAGGAAACACCATATATTTT | CASSLTGTGGNTIYF | once | TRBJ1-3 | TRBV5-1 | .
TGTGCCAGCAGCCGACAGGACAGGGTAAACTATGGCTACACCTTC | CASSRQDRVNYGYTF | . | TRBJ1-2 | TRBV3-1/TRBV3-2 | TRBD1
TGCGCCAGCAGCTCAGACAGGGCCGCTCTTGGCTACACCTTC | CASSSDRAALGYTF | . | TRBJ1-2 | TRBV4-3 | TRBD1
TGTGCCAGCAGCTTTCAATCAGGATCTTACAATGAGCAGTTCTTC | CASSFQSGSYNEQFF | once | TRBJ2-1 | TRBV7-3 | .
TGCGCCAGCAGCTCGGACACTTACAATGAGCAGTTCTTC | CASSSDTYNEQFF | . | TRBJ2-1 | TRBV5-1 | .
TGTGCCAGCACAACTAGCACAGATACGCAGTATTTT | CASTTSTDTQYF | . | TRBJ2-3 | TRBV7-9 | .
TGTGCCAGCAGCCGAAGGGGGACAGGGCAGGGCGAGCAGTACTTC | CASSRRGTGQGEQYF | . | TRBJ2-7 | TRBV9 | TRBD1
TGCGCCAGCAGCCAAGATCCCATCGGAAACACCATATATTTT | CASSQDPIGNTIYF | few | TRBJ1-3 | TRBV4-3 | .
TGTGCCAGCACTGCCAGGGCGGGAGTTGAAAATCAGCCCCAGCATTTT | CASTARAGVENQPQHF | few | TRBJ1-5 | TRBV21-1 | .
TGTGCCAGCAGACACACCCGGTTGGGACTAGCGGGCCCAGATACGCAGTATTTT | CASRHTRLGLAGPDTQYF | . | TRBJ2-3 | TRBV5-5 | TRBD2
TGCGCCAGCAGCTTTCGAGGTCCTTATCAAGAGACCCAGTACTTC | CASSFRGPYQETQYF | . | TRBJ2-5 | TRBV5-1 | .
TGTGCCAGCAGCTCCACACAGGGGAACAATGAAGCTTTCTTT | CASSSTQGNNEAFF | . | TRBJ1-1 | TRBV7-2 | TRBD1
TGTGCCAGCAGCCCAGGACTAGCTTCGACCGGGGAGCTGTTTTTT | CASSPGLASTGELFF | . | TRBJ2-2 | TRBV7-2 | TRBD2
TGTGCCAGCAGTGCCAAACACCTCGCTAATGAAAAACTGTTTTTT | CASSAKHLANEKLFF | . | TRBJ1-4 | TRBV27 | .
TGTGCCAGCAGCCAGACGACAGGCTACGAGCAGTACTTC | CASSQTTGYEQYF | . | TRBJ2-7 | TRBV3-1/TRBV3-2 | .
TGCGCCAGCAGCTTATCGGGACAGACTGTCTCTGGAAACACCATATATTTT | CASSLSGQTVSGNTIYF | . | TRBJ1-3 | TRBV5-1 | TRBD1
TGTGCCAGCAGTTTTTGGGGGGGCTATGGCTACACCTTC | CASSFWGGYGYTF | . | TRBJ1-2 | TRBV28 | .
TGTGCCAGCAGCGAGGGACAGTCTGGAAACACCATATATTTT | CASSEGQSGNTIYF | . | TRBJ1-3 | TRBV7-2 | TRBD1
TGTGCCAGCAGCGTGGACAGACTGAACACTGAAGCTTTCTTT | CASSVDRLNTEAFF | . | TRBJ1-1 | TRBV9 | .
TGTGCCAGCAGCACAGGGCGAAATGAAAAACTGTTTTTT | CASSTGRNEKLFF | . | TRBJ1-4 | TRBV2 | .
TGTGCCAGCAGCGTAGACCAAGCCTCTGGAAACACCATATATTTT | CASSVDQASGNTIYF | . | TRBJ1-3 | TRBV9 | .
TGTGCCAGAAGCCGGCCGGAGGGGGAGCTGTTTTTT | CARSRPEGELFF | . | TRBJ2-2 | TRBV5-3 | .